Each of the 30 T cell receptor beta chains below was sequenced from the same sample in a study of OX40 agonist ivuxolimab in advanced cancers. The assay was immunoSEQ multiplex PCR, and TCRdb's table has in-frame clones only and misses some. The data contain some 100,000 clones, under 90% of them singletons. Sequences were derived from CD4+ or CD8+ T cells sorted from blood, sampled in a trial of the OX40 agonist ivuxolimab. The receptors originated from an adult with an advanced solid tumor such as melanoma, head and neck, liver or kidney cancer.

CDR3 loop: CASSLKGDTEAFF. In nucleotides, the CDR3 is TGTGCCAGCAGCTTAAAGGGGGACACTGAAGCTTTCTTT. The V call is TRBV7-3, the J call TRBJ1-1; tentative D call: TRBD1 (6 bases). The CDR3 has 13 amino acids. Per the germline V gene, CDR1 is SGHTA and CDR2 is FQGTGA. The germline V and J ends were trimmed by 1 base and 3 bases, with 6 bases remaining between them.

The chain couples TRBV5-1 to TRBJ2-3; D gene ambiguous. Germline V lookup: CDR1 SGHRS, CDR2 YFSETQ. CDR3 length equals 13 residues. Trimming removed 0 bases from V and 4 bases from J, with 6 bases in between. In DNA, the CDR3 is TGCGCCAGCAGCTTGGAAAACTCAGATACGCAGTATTTT. This gives the protein CASSLENSDTQYF. The full variable domain, completed using reference TRBV5-1 and TRBJ2-3, is KAGVTQTPRYLIKTRGQQVTLSCSPISGHRSVSWYQQTPGQGLQFLFEYFSETQRNKGNFPGRFSGRQFSNSRSEMNVSTLELGDSALYLCASSLENSDTQYFGPGTRLTVL.

This chain joins TRBV28 and TRBJ1-1, with TRBD1 identical over 8 bases. This CDR3 has 15 amino acids. The germline CDR1 and CDR2 sequences are MDHEN and SYDVKM. J was trimmed by 1 base and V by 6 bases; bases with no gene match: 7. The CDR3 nucleotides are TGTGCCAGCAGGAATACGGACAGGGCGAACACTGAAGCTTTCTTT. Protein: CASRNTDRANTEAFF. The variable domain in full, completed from reference TRBV28 and TRBJ1-1, reads DVKVTQSSRYLVKRTGEKVFLECVQDMDHENMFWYRQDPGLGLRLIYFSYDVKMKEKGDIPEGYSVSREKKERFSLILESASTNQTSMYLCASRNTDRANTEAFFGQGTRLTVV.

This clone came up once. The genes are TRBV29-1 and TRBJ2-3, with D hard to call. Between the trimmed V and J ends, which lost 5 bases and 3 bases, there was a span of 3 bases. The CDR3 is made up of 10 amino acids. Germline CDR1 is SQVTM and CDR2 is ANQGSEA. CDR3 bases: TGCAGCGTTCGGACAGATACGCAGTATTTT. It specifies CSVRTDTQYF.

This chain joins TRBV7-2 and TRBJ2-7; 9 bases are a match to TRBD2. Germline V gene sequence: CDR1 SGHTA, CDR2 FQGNSA. This CDR3 is 14 amino acids long. The V segment lost 3 bases and the J segment 7 bases; nucleotides outside the gene matches: 7. The CDR3, as DNA: TGTGCCAGCAGCTTTGATTCTAGCGGGGTTGAGCAGTACGTC. Translated, it gives CASSFDSSGVEQYV.

In the case of this clone: Germline is not matched at one junction end, which may reflect a read error. V usage is TRBV7-8 and J usage is TRBJ2-3; 8 bases align to TRBD2. Per the germline V gene, CDR1 is SGHVS and CDR2 is FQNEAQ. This CDR3 spans 13 amino acids. DNA for the CDR3: TGTGCCAGCAGCGTAGCGGGAATTGATACGCAGTATTTT. It encodes CASSVAGIDTQYF.

CDR3 in amino acids: CASSPEQVQETQYF. In DNA form, the CDR3 reads TGTGCCAGCTCACCAGAACAGGTACAAGAGACCCAGTACTTC. The chain combines TRBV18 with TRBJ2-5; possibly TRBD1 for D (5 bases). Trimming left V 2 bases short and J 2 bases short, with 9 bases between. Looked up from germline, CDR1 is KGHSH and CDR2 is LQKENI. This CDR3 region has 14 residues.

The genes are TRBV28 and TRBJ1-1; possible D gene TRBD1, 5 bases. The germline V and J ends were trimmed by 5 bases and 3 bases, with 22 bases remaining between them. The CDR3 has 17 amino acids. Per the germline V gene, CDR1 is MDHEN and CDR2 is SYDVKM. Written as DNA, the CDR3 is TGTGCCAGCAGTCCGAGTGCCGGGGCCCGAGGCGACACTGAAGCTTTCTTT. Translating it yields CASSPSAGARGDTEAFF.

The chain links TRBV5-1 to TRBJ1-2; D might be TRBD1 (5 bases). V was cut by 0 bases and J by 4 bases, with 10 bases left in between. This CDR3 comprises 14 residues. CDR1 is SGHRS, CDR2 YFSETQ, per germline. CDR3 in DNA: TGCGCCAGCAGCTTGGTTGCAGACAGCTATGGCTACACCTTC. Its translation is CASSLVADSYGYTF.

The chain is built from TRBV19 and TRBJ1-2; D not certain. This CDR3 is built from 13 residues. The germline CDR1 and CDR2 sequences are LNHDA and SQIVND (reference sequence). V lost 5 bases to trimming and J lost 8 bases, with 15 bases between them. In DNA form, the CDR3 reads TGTGCCAGTAGTCCCGGGGTAGGTTCCGGCTACACCTTC. It is translated as CASSPGVGSGYTF.

This sequence joins TRBV6-6 and TRBJ2-7, with TRBD2 identical over 7 bases. The V gene's germline CDR1 is MNHNY and CDR2 SVGAGI (reference sequence). This CDR3 has 14 residues. V was pared by 4 bases and J by 6 bases, with 9 bases of the junction left unmatched. CDR3: CASSSDAGVTEQYF. DNA for the CDR3: TGTGCCAGCAGTTCCGACGCGGGGGTTACCGAGCAGTACTTC.

The rearrangement links TRBV6-5 to TRBJ1-2; D unresolved. Germline V lookup: CDR1 MNHEY, CDR2 SVGAGI. CDR3 length: 15 amino acids. V dropped 0 bases and J dropped 2 bases, with 10 bases sitting between them. The CDR3 reads CASSYSWQENYGYTF. The CDR3 DNA reads TGTGCCAGCAGTTACTCGTGGCAGGAAAACTATGGCTACACCTTC.

This rearrangement joins TRBV29-1 to TRBJ1-3; D is perhaps TRBD1 (6 bases). Germline loops: CDR1 SQVTM, CDR2 ANQGSEA. This CDR3 contains 14 residues. Trimming cost V 3 bases and J 2 bases, with 11 bases left between them. CDR3 bases: TGCAGCGTTGATCGAGACAGGACTGGAAACACCATATATTTT. Translation gives CSVDRDRTGNTIYF.

There are a few counts of this clone. The CDR3 here is CASSQDRTGNQPQHF. The CDR3 DNA sequence: TGTGCCAGCAGCCAAGATAGAACAGGCAATCAGCCCCAGCATTTT. The chain couples TRBV14 to TRBJ1-5; the D is unclear. CDR1 is SGHDN and CDR2 is FVKESK in the germline V gene. V was pared by 0 bases and J by 2 bases, with 8 bases between. The CDR3 sequence is 15 residues long.

The rearrangement uses TRBV27 and TRBJ1-2, with TRBD1 identical over 11 bases. CDR3 length equals 16 residues. V dropped 8 bases and J dropped 1; count of bases not matched to a gene: 9. From germline, CDR1 is MNHEY and CDR2 SMNVEV (reference sequence). CDR3 residues: CASHADRGRGNYGYTF. DNA for the CDR3: TGTGCCAGCCATGCGGACAGGGGGCGCGGTAACTATGGCTACACCTTC.

In its sample, this clone was seen once. The V call is TRBV30, the J call TRBJ1-4; no clear D gene. V shed 1 base and J shed 9 bases, with 9 bases lying between them. Germline-derived CDR1 and CDR2 are GTSNPN and SVGIG (reference sequence). This CDR3 region has 12 residues. The CDR3 protein is CAWSDPVQKLFF. CDR3 nucleotides: TGTGCCTGGAGTGACCCGGTACAAAAACTGTTTTTT.

As concerns this clone: The sample holds other DNA sequences that translate to the same CDR3. The chain employs TRBV9 and TRBJ1-3, with D hard to call. The V gene lost 0 bases and the J gene lost 0 bases, with 4 bases spanning the gap. The germline CDR1 and CDR2 sequences are SGDLS and YYNGEE. There are 14 residues in the CDR3. Here the CDR3 reads CASSVGSSGNTIYF. DNA for the CDR3: TGTGCCAGCAGCGTAGGTTCCTCTGGAAACACCATATATTTT.

The gene calls are TRBV28 and TRBJ1-5; no definite D call. The V gene's germline CDR1 is MDHEN and CDR2 SYDVKM. V was trimmed by 2 bases and J by 7 bases, leaving 6 bases between them. The CDR3 covers 12 residues. The CDR3: CASSLVRQPQHF. DNA of the CDR3: TGTGCCAGCAGTTTAGTGCGGCAGCCCCAGCATTTT. The entire variable domain, with the rest obtained from reference TRBV28 and TRBJ1-5, is as follows: DVKVTQSSRYLVKRTGEKVFLECVQDMDHENMFWYRQDPGLGLRLIYFSYDVKMKEKGDIPEGYSVSREKKERFSLILESASTNQTSMYLCASSLVRQPQHFGDGTRLSIL.

This clone occurred once. The CDR3 DNA reads TGTGCCAGCGGCCTCGGACAGAAAAATTCACCCCTCCACTTT. This translates into CASGLGQKNSPLHF. The rearrangement joins TRBV28 to TRBJ1-6, with D maybe TRBD1 (6 bases). Per germline, CDR1 MDHEN and CDR2 SYDVKM. The V and J ends lost 8 bases and 7 bases respectively, with 15 bases between them. There are 14 residues in the CDR3.

V usage is TRBV7-7 and J usage is TRBJ2-1, with a tentative D call TRBD2 (5 bases). The CDR3 covers 13 residues. Trimming cost V 1 base and J 10 bases, with 11 bases left between them. CDR1 SSHAT and CDR2 FNYEAQ come from the germline V gene (reference sequence). The CDR3 spells CASSLGSGGEQFF. The CDR3, as DNA: TGTGCCAGCAGCTTAGGTTCCGGAGGAGAGCAGTTCTTC.

This chain links TRBV23-1 with TRBJ2-5; 7 bases match TRBD1. TRBV23-1 is annotated as an ORF whose role is uncertain. V lost 8 bases, J lost 1 base, and 10 bases stayed unmatched. The CDR3 extends over 15 amino acids. The CDR3 sequence: CASPRQGHLQETQYF. For the CDR3, the DNA is TGCGCCAGCCCACGACAGGGTCACCTCCAAGAGACCCAGTACTTC.

J is TRBJ2-3 and V is TRBV28, with D uncertain. Trimming stripped 6 bases from V and 0 bases from J, with 4 bases between. This CDR3 has 12 amino acids. Germline V gene sequence: CDR1 MDHEN, CDR2 SYDVKM. This chain's CDR3 is CASRDSTDTQYF. In DNA form, the CDR3 reads TGTGCCAGCAGGGACAGCACAGATACGCAGTATTTT.

In this sample, this clone turned up a few times. Different DNA sequences within this sample yield the same CDR3. The chain employs TRBV28 and TRBJ1-5; the D is unclear. Germline-derived CDR1 and CDR2 are MDHEN and SYDVKM. The CDR3 covers 13 residues. The V end lost 7 bases, the J end lost 2 bases, and 9 bases lay between the germline ends. For the CDR3, the DNA is TGTGCCAGCACGGACGGGGGCAATCAGCCCCAGCATTTT. Its translation: CASTDGGNQPQHF.

The CDR3 DNA reads as TGTGCCACCAGCAGCCCTCGACTGGGACTAAATGAAAAACTGTTTTTT. It yields the protein CATSSPRLGLNEKLFF. The chain is built from TRBV15 and TRBJ1-4; D possibly corresponds to TRBD1 (5 bases). The V and J ends lost 3 bases and 5 bases respectively, with 16 bases between them. This CDR3 is built from 16 residues. CDR1 is LNHNV, CDR2 YYDKDF, per germline (reference sequence).

By proportion, this clone is medium-sized. V gene TRBV7-9 combines with J gene TRBJ2-2; 8 nucleotides agree with TRBD2. After removal of 6 bases from V and 3 bases from J, the junction contained 6 bases not matched to a gene. CDR1 is SEHNR and CDR2 is FQNEAQ in the germline V gene (reference sequence). The CDR3 sequence is 15 residues long. The CDR3 protein is CASRNSGGHTGELFF. The CDR3, as DNA: TGTGCCAGCAGAAACAGCGGGGGACACACCGGGGAGCTGTTTTTT.

V gene TRBV4-3 combines with J gene TRBJ1-6; D is unclear. Germline lookup yields CDR1 LGHNA and CDR2 YSLEER. V dropped 2 bases and J dropped 8 bases, with 16 bases sitting between them. The CDR3 length is 16 residues. In DNA, the CDR3 is TGCGCCAGCAGCCAAACAAGTTCCACGTCGGATTCACCCCTCCACTTT. This encodes CASSQTSSTSDSPLHF.

The J gene is TRBJ1-1, the V gene TRBV28, with 7 bases aligning to TRBD1. Per germline, CDR1 MDHEN and CDR2 SYDVKM. Trimming cost V 8 bases and J 2 bases; bases outside gene matches: 14. The CDR3 contains 16 residues. CDR3 in DNA: TGTGCCAGCGGCCCCCCGGGACAGCTCTACAACACTGAAGCTTTCTTT. Protein: CASGPPGQLYNTEAFF.

The rearrangement joins TRBV28 to TRBJ1-5; 7 bases map to TRBD1. V shed 3 bases, J shed 8 bases, and the junction held 4 bases outside the gene matches. This CDR3 is built from 13 residues. From germline, CDR1 is MDHEN and CDR2 SYDVKM. The CDR3 region has the DNA TGTGCCAGCAGTTTCACAGGGGAAGAGCCCCAGCATTTT. This translates into CASSFTGEEPQHF.

The chain recombines TRBV11-2 with TRBJ1-3, with D maybe TRBD1 (5 bases). Germline assignment: CDR1 SGHAT and CDR2 FQNNGV. The CDR3 consists of 16 residues. V lost 1 base and J 0 bases, leaving 10 bases between the germline ends. Written as DNA, the CDR3 is TGTGCCAGCAGCTTAGTCCAGGGCAGCTCTGGAAACACCATATATTTT. Its translation: CASSLVQGSSGNTIYF.

This chain links TRBV7-2 with TRBJ2-1, with 7 bases lining up with TRBD2. CDR3 length: 15 amino acids. V lost 7 bases, J lost 1 base, and 7 bases stayed unmatched. CDR1 is SGHTA, CDR2 FQGNSA, per germline. The CDR3, as DNA: TGTGCCAGCACCCCCTGGGGAGGGTCCTACAATGAGCAGTTCTTC. This codes for CASTPWGGSYNEQFF.